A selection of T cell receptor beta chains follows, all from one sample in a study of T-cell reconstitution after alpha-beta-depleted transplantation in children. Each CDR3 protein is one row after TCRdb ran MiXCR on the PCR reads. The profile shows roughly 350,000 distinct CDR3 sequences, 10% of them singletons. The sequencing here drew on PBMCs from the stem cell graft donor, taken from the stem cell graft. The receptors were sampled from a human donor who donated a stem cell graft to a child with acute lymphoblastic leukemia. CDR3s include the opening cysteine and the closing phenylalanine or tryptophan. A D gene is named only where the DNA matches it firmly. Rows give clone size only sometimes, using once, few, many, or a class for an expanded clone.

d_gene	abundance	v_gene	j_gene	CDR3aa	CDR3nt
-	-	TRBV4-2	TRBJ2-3	CASSPGENTDTQYF	TGTGCCAGCAGCCCTGGGGAGAACACAGATACGCAGTATTTT
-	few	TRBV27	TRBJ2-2	CASSLSMNTGELFF	TGTGCCAGCAGTTTATCAATGAACACCGGGGAGCTGTTTTTT
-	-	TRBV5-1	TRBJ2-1	CASSTELAIYNEQFF	TGCGCCAGCAGCACCGAGCTGGCGATCTACAATGAGCAGTTCTTC
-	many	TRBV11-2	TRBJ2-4	CASSLDVIRAIGAKNIQYF	TGTGCCAGCAGCTTAGATGTGATACGCGCTATAGGCGCCAAAAACATTCAGTACTTC
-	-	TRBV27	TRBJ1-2	CASSAGTPLDYGYTF	TGTGCCAGCAGTGCCGGGACTCCCTTAGACTATGGCTACACCTTC
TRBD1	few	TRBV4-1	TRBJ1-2	CASSHTPGQGAENYGYTF	TGCGCCAGCAGCCACACGCCGGGACAGGGGGCGGAAAACTATGGCTACACCTTC
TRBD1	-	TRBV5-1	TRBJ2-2	CASSLEAGGFGTGELFF	TGCGCCAGCAGCTTGGAGGCAGGGGGTTTTGGAACCGGGGAGCTGTTTTTT
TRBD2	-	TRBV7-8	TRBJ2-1	CASSPLGGDNEQFF	TGTGCCAGCAGCCCCCTTGGGGGGGACAATGAGCAGTTCTTC
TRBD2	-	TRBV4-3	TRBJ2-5	CASSQDVRSGRGGQETQYF	TGCGCCAGCAGCCAAGATGTGCGTAGCGGGAGGGGAGGGCAAGAGACCCAGTACTTC
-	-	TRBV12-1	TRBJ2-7	CANPGGSGRADMSYEQYF	TGTGCCAACCCCGGGGGTAGCGGGAGGGCCGATATGTCCTACGAGCAGTACTTC
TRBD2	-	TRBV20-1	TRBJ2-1	CSARLAGALPPYNEQFF	TGCAGTGCTAGATTAGCGGGAGCTCTCCCGCCCTACAATGAGCAGTTCTTC
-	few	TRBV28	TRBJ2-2	CASSFFRVDTGELFF	TGTGCCAGCAGTTTTTTCAGGGTGGACACCGGGGAGCTGTTTTTT
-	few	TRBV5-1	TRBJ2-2	CASSPGTPAGGELFF	TGCGCCAGCAGCCCGGGGACACCGGCCGGGGGGGAGCTGTTTTTT
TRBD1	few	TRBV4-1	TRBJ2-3	CASSQEGGSGTGYDLADTQYF	TGCGCCAGCAGCCAAGAAGGCGGATCAGGGACAGGGTATGATCTCGCAGATACGCAGTATTTT
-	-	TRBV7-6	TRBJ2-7	CASSPGVALGDEQYF	TGTGCCAGCAGCCCAGGCGTAGCCTTAGGGGACGAGCAGTACTTC
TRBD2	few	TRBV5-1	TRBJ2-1	CASSAGASGSGIRNEQFF	TGCGCCAGCAGCGCCGGGGCCAGCGGGAGCGGTATTAGGAATGAGCAGTTCTTC
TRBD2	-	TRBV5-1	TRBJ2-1	CASSWTSGGLGEQFF	TGCGCCAGCAGCTGGACTAGCGGGGGGTTAGGGGAGCAGTTCTTC
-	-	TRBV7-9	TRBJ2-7	CASSPTSVTYEQYF	TGTGCCAGCAGTCCGACGTCGGTTACCTACGAGCAGTACTTC
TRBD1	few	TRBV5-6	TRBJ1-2	CASSLLDRENGYTF	TGTGCCAGCAGCTTGTTAGACAGGGAGAATGGCTACACCTTC
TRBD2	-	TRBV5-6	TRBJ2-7	CASSDTGLAGDYEQYF	TGTGCCAGCAGCGATACAGGACTAGCGGGAGACTACGAGCAGTACTTC
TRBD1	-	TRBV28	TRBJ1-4	CASSLFGTGSINEKLFF	TGTGCCAGCAGTTTATTCGGGACAGGGAGCATTAATGAAAAACTGTTTTTT
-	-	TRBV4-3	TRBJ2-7	CASSPGDHGGTYEQYF	TGCGCCAGCAGCCCCGGGGACCACGGGGGCACCTACGAGCAGTACTTC
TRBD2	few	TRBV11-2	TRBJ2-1	CASSLGLAGGSYNEQFF	TGTGCCAGCAGCTTAGGTCTAGCGGGCGGATCCTACAATGAGCAGTTCTTC
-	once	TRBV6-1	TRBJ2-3	CASSARRLGVVTDTQYF	TGTGCCAGCAGTGCCCGAAGGCTGGGAGTAGTCACAGATACGCAGTATTTT
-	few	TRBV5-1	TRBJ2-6	CASSLTPGVANVLTF	TGCGCCAGCAGCTTGACCCCTGGTGTGGCCAACGTCCTGACTTTC